A selection of T cell receptor beta chains follows, all from one sample in a study of OX40 agonist ivuxolimab in advanced cancers. Only in-frame clones appear in the TCRdb table, and some are missing; sequencing was by immunoSEQ multiplex PCR. This repertoire shows under 80,000 clones, approximately 86% found once; its top ten account for 0.6% to 0.75%. The starting material was CD4+ or CD8+ T cells sorted from blood, obtained in a trial of the OX40 agonist ivuxolimab. All receptors come from an adult with an advanced solid tumor such as melanoma, head and neck, liver or kidney cancer. CDR3s include the opening cysteine and the closing phenylalanine or tryptophan. The D gene is left open where the match is weak. A clone size is listed for some rows: how often the clone was seen (once, few, many), or a class if it is expanded.

CDR3nt: TGTGCCAGCTCACCGGACAGGGAGCAGCCCCAGCATTTT
CDR3aa: CASSPDREQPQHF
d_gene: TRBD1
abundance: -
v_gene: TRBV18
j_gene: TRBJ1-5

CDR3nt: TGTGCCAGCCAAGGGGAGCGTGATGAGCAGTTCTTC
CDR3aa: CASQGERDEQFF
d_gene: -
abundance: -
v_gene: TRBV6-1
j_gene: TRBJ2-1

CDR3nt: TGCAGCGTTGTGCAATCCTCCAGACTTTACTCCTACGAGCAGTACTTC
CDR3aa: CSVVQSSRLYSYEQYF
d_gene: -
abundance: -
v_gene: TRBV29-1
j_gene: TRBJ2-7

CDR3nt: TGCAGCGTTGAAGAAAACCAGTACTATGGCTACACCTTC
CDR3aa: CSVEENQYYGYTF
d_gene: -
abundance: -
v_gene: TRBV29-1
j_gene: TRBJ1-2

CDR3nt: TGCGCCAGCAGCTTGGAAGGGGGACCTGGAAACACCATATATTTT
CDR3aa: CASSLEGGPGNTIYF
d_gene: -
abundance: -
v_gene: TRBV5-1
j_gene: TRBJ1-3

CDR3nt: TGTGCCAGCAGCTTAGGGGGGACATCTAGCAATCAGCCCCAGCATTTT
CDR3aa: CASSLGGTSSNQPQHF
d_gene: -
abundance: -
v_gene: TRBV7-2
j_gene: TRBJ1-5

CDR3nt: TGTGCCAGCAGCTTGCAGGGACTAAAAGGCATTCAGTACTTC
CDR3aa: CASSLQGLKGIQYF
d_gene: TRBD2
abundance: -
v_gene: TRBV5-4
j_gene: TRBJ2-4

CDR3nt: TGTGCCAGCAGCCGTGGTAGCGGGGGGGACAATGAGCAGTTCTTC
CDR3aa: CASSRGSGGDNEQFF
d_gene: TRBD2
abundance: -
v_gene: TRBV4-2
j_gene: TRBJ2-1

CDR3nt: TGTGCCTGGAGTCCTCCGGGACAGGGCATTTCACCCCTCCACTTT
CDR3aa: CAWSPPGQGISPLHF
d_gene: TRBD1
abundance: -
v_gene: TRBV30
j_gene: TRBJ1-6

CDR3nt: TGTGCCATCAGTGAACAGGGGCGGGACGAGCAGTACTTC
CDR3aa: CAISEQGRDEQYF
d_gene: TRBD1
abundance: -
v_gene: TRBV10-3
j_gene: TRBJ2-7

CDR3nt: TGCGCCAGCAGCATAACAGGGACGGGTTCACCCCTCCACTTT
CDR3aa: CASSITGTGSPLHF
d_gene: -
abundance: -
v_gene: TRBV5-1
j_gene: TRBJ1-6

CDR3nt: TGCGCCAGCAGCCAAGTGGGCAGCTCCTACAATGAGCAGTTCTTC
CDR3aa: CASSQVGSSYNEQFF
d_gene: -
abundance: -
v_gene: TRBV4-3
j_gene: TRBJ2-1

CDR3nt: TGCGCCAGCAGCCAAGATCCGGGGAAAGGAGAAAAACTGTTTTTT
CDR3aa: CASSQDPGKGEKLFF
d_gene: -
abundance: -
v_gene: TRBV4-1
j_gene: TRBJ1-4

CDR3nt: TGTGCCAGCAGCTTGGGGCCTACTAGCGGGGGTAGCACAGATACGCAGTATTTT
CDR3aa: CASSLGPTSGGSTDTQYF
d_gene: TRBD2
abundance: few
v_gene: TRBV5-4
j_gene: TRBJ2-3

CDR3nt: TGTGCCAGCAGCACCCTATCAACTAATGAAAAACTGTTTTTT
CDR3aa: CASSTLSTNEKLFF
d_gene: -
abundance: -
v_gene: TRBV28
j_gene: TRBJ1-4

CDR3nt: TGTGCCAGCAGTCTTACGATGAGGGGGCAAGAGACCCAGTACTTC
CDR3aa: CASSLTMRGQETQYF
d_gene: -
abundance: -
v_gene: TRBV6-6
j_gene: TRBJ2-5

CDR3nt: TGTGCCACCCGCCGTCCGGGACAGGGGTCGGATGGCTACACCTTC
CDR3aa: CATRRPGQGSDGYTF
d_gene: TRBD1
abundance: -
v_gene: TRBV28
j_gene: TRBJ1-2

CDR3nt: TGTGCCAGTGTGTGGACAAACACGGGCAATCAGCCCCAGCATTTT
CDR3aa: CASVWTNTGNQPQHF
d_gene: -
abundance: -
v_gene: TRBV6-5
j_gene: TRBJ1-5

CDR3nt: TGTGCCAGCAGTTTACGGACAGATACGCAGTATTTT
CDR3aa: CASSLRTDTQYF
d_gene: -
abundance: -
v_gene: TRBV28
j_gene: TRBJ2-3

CDR3nt: TGTGCCAGCAGTGCTCTAGCCTACGAGCAGTACTTC
CDR3aa: CASSALAYEQYF
d_gene: -
abundance: -
v_gene: TRBV6-1
j_gene: TRBJ2-7

CDR3nt: TGTGCCAGCAGCAAACAGGGGGCGGTTTCCTCCGAGCAGTACTTC
CDR3aa: CASSKQGAVSSEQYF
d_gene: TRBD1
abundance: -
v_gene: TRBV5-4
j_gene: TRBJ2-7

CDR3nt: TGTGCCAGCAGCTTGGGTCGGGGGGTCACCTACGAGCAGTACTTC
CDR3aa: CASSLGRGVTYEQYF
d_gene: TRBD2
abundance: -
v_gene: TRBV5-4
j_gene: TRBJ2-7

CDR3nt: TGTGCCAGCAGCTCCGGGACAGCGAATGAAAAACTGTTTTTT
CDR3aa: CASSSGTANEKLFF
d_gene: TRBD1
abundance: -
v_gene: TRBV6-5
j_gene: TRBJ1-4

CDR3nt: TGCAGCGTTGGAGGACAGCTAAACACTGAAGCTTTCTTT
CDR3aa: CSVGGQLNTEAFF
d_gene: -
abundance: -
v_gene: TRBV29-1
j_gene: TRBJ1-1

CDR3nt: TGTGCCAGCAGCTCGCCGACGGCGGGGCCGTCCAATGAGCAGTTCTTC
CDR3aa: CASSSPTAGPSNEQFF
d_gene: -
abundance: -
v_gene: TRBV13
j_gene: TRBJ2-1

CDR3nt: TGTGCCAGCAGCTTGGGGGGTCGAGTAAGTTCACCCCTCCACTTT
CDR3aa: CASSLGGRVSSPLHF
d_gene: -
abundance: -
v_gene: TRBV5-5
j_gene: TRBJ1-6

CDR3nt: TGTGCCAGCAGCTTAGACGGGGGAGCAGAGACCCAGTACTTC
CDR3aa: CASSLDGGAETQYF
d_gene: -
abundance: -
v_gene: TRBV7-2
j_gene: TRBJ2-5

CDR3nt: TGCGCCAGCAGCTGGAGACTAGCGGGAGTCAATGAGCAGTTCTTC
CDR3aa: CASSWRLAGVNEQFF
d_gene: TRBD2
abundance: few
v_gene: TRBV5-1
j_gene: TRBJ2-1

CDR3nt: TGTGCCATCAGTGAGCTAGCGGGGGGATCCTACGAGCAGTACTTC
CDR3aa: CAISELAGGSYEQYF
d_gene: TRBD2
abundance: -
v_gene: TRBV10-3
j_gene: TRBJ2-7

CDR3nt: TGTGCCAGCAGCGACAGACGAGGACGGGAGACCCAGTACTTC
CDR3aa: CASSDRRGRETQYF
d_gene: -
abundance: -
v_gene: TRBV2
j_gene: TRBJ2-5

CDR3nt: TGTGCCAGCAGTTTGGGGAAGACCCAGTACTTC
CDR3aa: CASSLGKTQYF
d_gene: -
abundance: -
v_gene: TRBV27
j_gene: TRBJ2-5

CDR3nt: TGTGCCAGCAGCGGGGGCGGCCCCAGATCCTATAATTCACCCCTCCACTTT
CDR3aa: CASSGGGPRSYNSPLHF
d_gene: -
abundance: -
v_gene: TRBV9
j_gene: TRBJ1-6

CDR3nt: TGTGCCAGCAGCTTGGACTACAATGAGCAGTTCTTC
CDR3aa: CASSLDYNEQFF
d_gene: -
abundance: -
v_gene: TRBV5-4
j_gene: TRBJ2-1

CDR3nt: TGTGCCAGCTCACCAAGGCCGGGACACCAAGAGACCCAGTACTTC
CDR3aa: CASSPRPGHQETQYF
d_gene: -
abundance: -
v_gene: TRBV18
j_gene: TRBJ2-5

CDR3nt: TGTGCCAGCAGCTCGGGCGGGGGCGATAACTATGGCTACACCTTC
CDR3aa: CASSSGGGDNYGYTF
d_gene: -
abundance: once
v_gene: TRBV5-4
j_gene: TRBJ1-2

CDR3nt: TGCGCCAGCAGCCATCCGGGACTAGCGGCCCAAGAGACCCAGTACTTC
CDR3aa: CASSHPGLAAQETQYF
d_gene: TRBD2
abundance: -
v_gene: TRBV4-1
j_gene: TRBJ2-5

CDR3nt: TGTGCCAGCAGTGAAGCTGGGACACCTGAACTCTATGGCTACACCTTC
CDR3aa: CASSEAGTPELYGYTF
d_gene: -
abundance: -
v_gene: TRBV6-1
j_gene: TRBJ1-2

CDR3nt: TGTGCCAGCAGCTTAGAGACTCACTACGAGCAGTACTTC
CDR3aa: CASSLETHYEQYF
d_gene: -
abundance: few
v_gene: TRBV7-8
j_gene: TRBJ2-7

CDR3nt: TGTGCCAGCAGCTTCACAGGGGGCGAAGAGACCCAGTACTTC
CDR3aa: CASSFTGGEETQYF
d_gene: TRBD1
abundance: once
v_gene: TRBV7-6
j_gene: TRBJ2-5

CDR3nt: TGCGCCAGCAGCCGGGGTGCTCTGGGAGGCGTGGACACTGAAGCTTTCTTT
CDR3aa: CASSRGALGGVDTEAFF
d_gene: -
abundance: -
v_gene: TRBV4-3
j_gene: TRBJ1-1

CDR3nt: TGTGCCACCAGCAGAGTGTTTTCTAGGGGGCGGAGTGGACCCGGGGAGCTGTTTTTT
CDR3aa: CATSRVFSRGRSGPGELFF
d_gene: TRBD1
abundance: -
v_gene: TRBV15
j_gene: TRBJ2-2

CDR3nt: TGCGCCAGCAGCTTGGAAGGGGGGGCTGATGAAAAACTGTTTTTT
CDR3aa: CASSLEGGADEKLFF
d_gene: -
abundance: -
v_gene: TRBV5-1
j_gene: TRBJ1-4

CDR3nt: TGCAGCGTTGCCTTGACCTCCGGGACTCACTTCGGGTATGGCTACACCTTC
CDR3aa: CSVALTSGTHFGYGYTF
d_gene: -
abundance: -
v_gene: TRBV29-1
j_gene: TRBJ1-2

CDR3nt: TGTGCCTGGAGTGCATTGACAGGGGGTTTAGAAAAACTGTTTTTT
CDR3aa: CAWSALTGGLEKLFF
d_gene: TRBD1
abundance: -
v_gene: TRBV30
j_gene: TRBJ1-4

CDR3nt: TGTGCCAGCAGCTTAGGGATCGGGGGGGACACCATATATTTT
CDR3aa: CASSLGIGGDTIYF
d_gene: -
abundance: -
v_gene: TRBV11-2
j_gene: TRBJ1-3

CDR3nt: TGTGCCAGCAGTCCACCGACTGGGTCCGGGGAGCTGTTTTTT
CDR3aa: CASSPPTGSGELFF
d_gene: -
abundance: few
v_gene: TRBV28
j_gene: TRBJ2-2

CDR3nt: TGTGCCAGTAGTATATGGGGGGCTAGAAACTACGAGCAGTACTTC
CDR3aa: CASSIWGARNYEQYF
d_gene: -
abundance: -
v_gene: TRBV19
j_gene: TRBJ2-7

CDR3nt: TGTGCCAGCAGTTTAGGGGGAAGGTATGGCTACACCTTC
CDR3aa: CASSLGGRYGYTF
d_gene: -
abundance: -
v_gene: TRBV28
j_gene: TRBJ1-2